This TCR beta chain was sequenced for a study of prognosis after radiotherapy for stage I lung cancer. Study-wide background: Adenocarcinoma occurred in over ten patients and squamous cell carcinoma in over 5. Development of distant metastases after radiotherapy was seen in several patients at a median of roughly seven months, with no significant progression in approximately 15.

Concerning this clonotype: At one end the junction does not follow the germline gene, possibly because of a read error.

Amplicons of TCR beta CDR3 were generated from genomic DNA by two-round multiplex PCR. Individual primers that were specific to each TRBV and TRBJ gene served in first-round PCR. TCRdb fed the multiplex PCR reads into MiXCR, producing one record per CDR3 protein. The sample lists 15,000 to 20,000 distinct CDR3 sequences, approximately 50% occurring once. This receptor was identified in a donor aged 50 or older with non-small cell lung cancer. Material: PBMCs, obtained before or after stereotactic body radiation therapy (not recorded which).

The CDR3 loop is CAISETGKEETQYF. Written as DNA, the CDR3 is TGTGCCATCAGTGAGACCGGGAAGGAAGAGACACAGTACTTC. This sequence joins TRBV10-3 and TRBJ2-5; maybe TRBD2 (5 bases). The germline V gene encodes CDR1 ENHRY and CDR2 SYGVKD. This CDR3 spans 14 amino acids.